One sample yielded the 18 T cell receptor beta chains listed below, sequenced in a study of T-cell memory formation after mild COVID-19. TCRdb redid the calling of the 5' RACE reads with MiXCR, one entry per CDR3 protein. The sample lists approximately 260,000 distinct CDR3 sequences, 15% to 20% occurring once. Sequenced input: PBMCs or a T cell subset sorted from them (not recorded which). The receptors derive from a man younger than 30 who had mild COVID-19 (a few samples of this study predate the infection). Cell type and time point are not known.

The chain links TRBV4-1 to TRBJ1-5; 7 nucleotides agree with TRBD1. Per the germline V gene, CDR1 is MGHRA and CDR2 is YSYEKL. This CDR3 region has 14 residues. V was pared by 4 bases and J by 7 bases, with 7 bases of the junction left unmatched. CDR3 bases: TGCGCCAGCAGCCTCAGGGGGGGAAGGCAGCCCCAGCATTTT. It specifies CASSLRGGRQPQHF.

This clonotype came up a few times. The CDR3 DNA sequence: TGTGCCAGCAGCTTAGCGGGGACTGCTTGGGATAATTCACCCCTCCACTTT. Translating gives CASSLAGTAWDNSPLHF. V and J are TRBV7-6 and TRBJ1-6; possible D gene TRBD1, 5 bases. CDR3 length: 17 residues. The germline gives CDR1 SGHVS, CDR2 FNYEAQ. V dropped 0 bases and J dropped 5 bases, with 14 bases sitting between them.

CDR3 region: CASSLHRVEAFF. The CDR3, as DNA: TGTGCCAGCAGTCTCCACAGGGTTGAAGCTTTCTTT. This sequence joins TRBV12-3 or TRBV12-4 and TRBJ1-1; tentatively, D is TRBD1 (6 bases). V was cut by 5 bases and J by 7 bases, with 11 bases left in between. This CDR3 region has 12 residues.

V is TRBV5-1 and J is TRBJ1-2, with 7 bases lining up with TRBD1. The V gene's germline CDR1 is SGHRS and CDR2 YFSETQ. The J segment lost 5 bases and the V segment lost 0 bases, leaving 4 bases of the junction unmatched. CDR3 length: 14 residues. CDR3 in DNA: TGCGCCAGCAGCTTGGAACAGGGGTTTTATGGCTACACCTTC. As protein: CASSLEQGFYGYTF.

The chain uses TRBV10-2 and TRBJ2-1; D is uncertain. The V gene's germline CDR1 is WSHSY and CDR2 SAAADI. This CDR3 comprises 13 residues. Trimming left V 2 bases short and J 5 bases short, with 7 bases between. This chain's CDR3 is CASSERQHNEQFF. The CDR3 DNA follows: TGCGCCAGCAGTGAGCGCCAGCACAATGAGCAGTTCTTC.

The chain is built from TRBV18 and TRBJ2-5, with D possibly being TRBD1 (6 bases). The CDR3 has 13 residues. V gave up 3 bases and J gave up 5 bases, with 10 bases separating them. In germline, CDR1 is KGHSH, CDR2 LQKENI. CDR3 nucleotide sequence: TGTGCCAGCTCACCCACAGGGCCGGAGACCCAGTACTTC. Translation gives CASSPTGPETQYF.

This sequence joins TRBV12-3 or TRBV12-4 and TRBJ2-7; a possible D gene is TRBD1 (5 bases). Trimming stripped 3 bases from V and 2 bases from J, with 11 bases between. The CDR3 length is 14 residues. DNA for the CDR3: TGTGCCAGCAGTTTGTCAGGGAATCCCTACGAGCAGTACGTC. Its protein product is CASSLSGNPYEQYV.

V gene TRBV28 combines with J gene TRBJ2-3, with 13 bases matching TRBD2. CDR3 size: 16 residues. Per germline, CDR1 MDHEN and CDR2 SYDVKM. The ends lost 6 bases at V and 2 bases at J; junction bases unmatched: 5. CDR3 protein: CASRTGLAGLTDTQYF. As DNA, the CDR3 is TGTGCCAGCAGGACGGGACTAGCGGGGCTCACAGATACGCAGTATTTT.

This clonotype was detected many times. The CDR3 sequence is CASSYLGQGDGYEQYF. The CDR3, as DNA: TGTGCCAGCAGTTACTTAGGGCAGGGGGACGGCTACGAGCAGTACTTC. This chain links TRBV6-6 with TRBJ2-7; 7 bases match TRBD1. Germline values: CDR1 MNHNY, CDR2 SVGAGI (reference sequence). V trimming: 1 base; J trimming: 3 bases; junction bases outside the gene matches: 9. The CDR3 runs to 16 residues.

The gene calls are TRBV6-5 and TRBJ2-2, with 7 bases lining up with TRBD2. Germline V gene lookup returns CDR1 MNHEY and CDR2 SVGAGI. The CDR3 runs to 14 residues. Germline trimming cut 4 bases from V and 2 bases from J; bases unmatched to any gene: 1. The DNA for the CDR3 is TGTGCCAGCAGTTGGGGGGGTAACACCGGGGAGCTGTTTTTT. Encoded protein: CASSWGGNTGELFF.

A word on this clonotype: Since no conserved phenylalanine or tryptophan closes the CDR3, a read error is the likely cause. The chain combines TRBV15 with TRBJ1-2; 7 bases line up with TRBD1. Losses at the gene ends were 1 base for V and 5 bases for J; bases not matched to a gene: 7. Germline-derived CDR1 and CDR2 are LNHNV and YYDKDF (reference sequence). This CDR3 region has 15 residues. The CDR3: CATSRAGTEIYGYTV. The CDR3 DNA follows: TGTGCCACCAGCAGAGCCGGGACAGAGATTTATGGCTACACCGTC.

There are a few counts of this clonotype. The genes are TRBV7-9 and TRBJ2-5, with TRBD2 matching 10 bases. CDR1 SEHNR and CDR2 FQNEAQ come from the germline V gene (reference sequence). CDR3 length equals 17 residues. V gave up 0 bases and J gave up 4 bases; unmatched junction bases: 8. The CDR3 is CASSLALIAGGRETQYF. CDR3 nucleotides: TGTGCCAGCAGCTTAGCGCTGATAGCGGGGGGCCGAGAGACCCAGTACTTC.

A few counts support this clonotype. This sequence joins TRBV12-3 or TRBV12-4 and TRBJ1-1; tentatively, D is TRBD1 (6 bases). V was cut by 2 bases and J by 1 base, with 8 bases left in between. The CDR3 is 14 amino acids. CDR3 DNA sequence: TGTGCCAGCAGTTTAAGGGACACGAACACTGAAGCTTTCTTT. It is translated as CASSLRDTNTEAFF.

There are a few counts of this clonotype. The chain joins TRBV5-1 to TRBJ2-7; TRBD1 might be the D (6 bases). V dropped 4 bases and J dropped 0 bases, with 11 bases sitting between them. This CDR3 is 14 amino acids long. Germline lookup yields CDR1 SGHRS and CDR2 YFSETQ. The CDR3 DNA reads TGCGCCAGCAGCACCCTACAGGGCTCCTACGAGCAGTACTTC. Translation gives CASSTLQGSYEQYF.

In this sample, this clonotype turned up a few times. CDR3 sequence (DNA): TGTGCCAGCTCGGGGGAGCGGGTTCCTGAAGCTTTCTTT. Amino acids: CASSGERVPEAFF. The chain joins TRBV12-3 or TRBV12-4 to TRBJ1-1; maybe TRBD1 (5 bases). The CDR3 is 13 residues long. V lost 8 bases and J lost 6, with 16 bases in between.

The chain links TRBV11-2 to TRBJ2-3, with a possible D match to TRBD1 (5 bases). The CDR3 contains 14 residues. V was cut by 1 base and J by 6 bases, with 11 bases left in between. CDR1 SGHAT and CDR2 FQNNGV come from the germline V gene. Here the CDR3 DNA reads TGTGCCAGCAGCTTAGTAGGGTCAGGGGATACGCAGTATTTT. Its protein is CASSLVGSGDTQYF.

The J gene is TRBJ2-5, the V gene TRBV6-2 or TRBV6-3; no clear D gene. Trimming took off 5 bases at V and 2 bases at J, with 12 bases between the two ends. The CDR3 has 14 residues. Germline V gene sequence: CDR1 MNHEY, CDR2 SVGEGT. The CDR3 DNA reads as TGTGCCAGCAGTCCCGGTGGGGATCAAGAGACCCAGTACTTC. Translated, it gives CASSPGGDQETQYF.

J is TRBJ1-6 and V is TRBV6-2 or TRBV6-3; tentatively, D is TRBD1 (6 bases). The V end lost 2 bases, the J end lost 9 bases, and 14 bases lay between the germline ends. This CDR3 has 15 amino acids. The germline V gene encodes CDR1 MNHEY and CDR2 SVGEGT. This CDR3 reads CASSYRPGTSSPLHF. As DNA, the CDR3 is TGTGCCAGCAGTTACCGGCCAGGGACAAGTTCACCCCTCCACTTT.